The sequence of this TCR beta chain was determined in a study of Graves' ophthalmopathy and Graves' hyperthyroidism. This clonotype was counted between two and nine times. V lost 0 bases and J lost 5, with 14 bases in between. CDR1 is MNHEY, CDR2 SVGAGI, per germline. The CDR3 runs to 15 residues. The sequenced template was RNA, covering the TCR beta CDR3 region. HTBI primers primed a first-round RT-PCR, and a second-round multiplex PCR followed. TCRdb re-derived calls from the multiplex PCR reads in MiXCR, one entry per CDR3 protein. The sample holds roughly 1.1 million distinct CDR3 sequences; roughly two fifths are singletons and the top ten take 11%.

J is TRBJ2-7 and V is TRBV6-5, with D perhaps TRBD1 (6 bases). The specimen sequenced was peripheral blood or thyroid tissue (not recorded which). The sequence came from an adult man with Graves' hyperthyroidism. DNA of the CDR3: TGTGCCAGCAGTTACTCAGGACAGCCCATGGACGAGCAGTACTTC. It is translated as CASSYSGQPMDEQYF.